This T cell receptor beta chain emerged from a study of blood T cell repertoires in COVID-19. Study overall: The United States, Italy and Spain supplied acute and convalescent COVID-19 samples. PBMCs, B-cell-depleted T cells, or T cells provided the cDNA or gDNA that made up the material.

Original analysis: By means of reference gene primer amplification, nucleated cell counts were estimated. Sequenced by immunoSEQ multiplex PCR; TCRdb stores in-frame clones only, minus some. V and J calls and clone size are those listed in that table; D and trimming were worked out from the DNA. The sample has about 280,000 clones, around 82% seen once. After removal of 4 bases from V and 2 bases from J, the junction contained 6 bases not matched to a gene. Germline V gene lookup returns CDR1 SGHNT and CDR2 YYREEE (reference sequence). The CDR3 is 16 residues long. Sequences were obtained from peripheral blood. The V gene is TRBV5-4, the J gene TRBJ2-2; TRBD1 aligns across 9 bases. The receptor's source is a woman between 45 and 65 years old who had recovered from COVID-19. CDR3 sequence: CASSPWDRVNTGELFF. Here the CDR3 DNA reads TGTGCCAGCAGCCCCTGGGACAGGGTAAACACCGGGGAGCTGTTTTTT.